This is a list of T cell receptor beta chains from one sample in a study of cytomegalovirus exposure and HLA in healthy donors. Clones were read by immunoSEQ multiplex PCR, and TCRdb kept only the in-frame ones, dropping some. The sample lists 55,000 to 70,000 clones; approximately 90% were seen once. Input material: PBMCs. These receptors all come from a woman aged 18-29 years in good health and CMV-seronegative. Both conserved end residues are part of each CDR3. A D gene is named only where the DNA matches it firmly. Clone size is not always given. Where it is, it says once, few, many or a class for expanded clones.

-	-	TRBJ2-7	TRBV18	TGTGCCAGCTCACCACCTAAGTGGGAGTCCTACGAGCAGTACTTC	CASSPPKWESYEQYF
-	-	TRBJ1-5	TRBV9	TGTGCCAGCAGCGTTGAGGTTAATCAGCCCCAGCATTTT	CASSVEVNQPQHF
-	-	TRBJ2-3	TRBV4-2	TGTGCCAGCAGCCAAGATTCACTAGGAACAGATACGCAGTATTTT	CASSQDSLGTDTQYF
-	TRBD2	TRBJ2-2	TRBV5-6	TGTGCCAGCAGCTTCGGGGGAGGGCCCACCGGGGAGCTGTTTTTT	CASSFGGGPTGELFF
few	-	TRBJ1-3	TRBV7-2	TGTGCCAGCAGCTTAGTAGCCGATGTGAACACCATATATTTT	CASSLVADVNTIYF
-	-	TRBJ2-7	TRBV5-1	TGCGCCAGCAGCTTGTTGTGGTCACAGGGAGATTGGGAGCAGTACTTC	CASSLLWSQGDWEQYF
few	-	TRBJ2-1	TRBV27	TGTGCCAGCAGTTGGAACGGGATGAGCGATGAGCAGTTCTTC	CASSWNGMSDEQFF
-	TRBD2	TRBJ2-4	TRBV28	TGTGCCAGCAGTTTATCCGGGGGGTTGGACATTCAGTACTTC	CASSLSGGLDIQYF
-	TRBD2	TRBJ2-2	TRBV5-4	TGTGCCAGCAGCCTGGGACTAGCGGTAAACACCGGGGAGCTGTTTTTT	CASSLGLAVNTGELFF
-	-	TRBJ2-5	TRBV14	TGTGCCAGCAGCCAAGATCCTAGTGGGGAGACCCAGTACTTC	CASSQDPSGETQYF
-	-	TRBJ2-5	TRBV27	TGTGCCAGCAGACCCGACAGGTATCGGCAAGAGACCCAGTACTTC	CASRPDRYRQETQYF
-	-	TRBJ2-1	TRBV7-2	TGTGCCAGCAGCTTAGCCAGCGTCTCCTACAATGAGCAGTTCTTC	CASSLASVSYNEQFF
-	-	TRBJ2-7	TRBV5-1	TGCGCCAGCAGCTTGGGACAGATTCCGGGCTACGAGCAGTACTTC	CASSLGQIPGYEQYF
-	-	TRBJ2-7	TRBV7-9	TGTGCCAGCAGCTTAGTAATAACGGGAGCTTCCCACGAGCAGTACTTC	CASSLVITGASHEQYF
-	TRBD1	TRBJ1-1	TRBV2	TGTGCCACCGGAGGACAGGGGTCGGAAGCTTTCTTT	CATGGQGSEAFF
once	TRBD2	TRBJ2-5	TRBV11-2	TGTGCCAGCAGCGCGGGGCCTAGCGGGAGGTGGCAAGAGACCCAGTACTTC	CASSAGPSGRWQETQYF
few	TRBD1	TRBJ1-4	TRBV11-2	TGTGCCAGCAGCTCCGAGGGACAGGCTCACGAAAAACTGTTTTTT	CASSSEGQAHEKLFF
-	-	TRBJ2-5	TRBV5-1	TGCGCCAGCAGCTTGGTCCCCGGTCAAGAGACCCAGTACTTC	CASSLVPGQETQYF
few	-	TRBJ1-2	TRBV18	TGTGCCAGCTCACCAGGGGTTGGGGGCCATGGCTACACCTTC	CASSPGVGGHGYTF
-	-	TRBJ2-2	TRBV5-4	TGTGCCAGCAGCCTATGGTCAGGGTTGACCGGGGAGCTGTTTTTT	CASSLWSGLTGELFF
-	TRBD1	TRBJ1-2	TRBV30	TGTGCCTGGAGTGTGGCAGGGGGCCATGGCTACACCTTC	CAWSVAGGHGYTF
-	-	TRBJ2-4	TRBV6-5	TGTGCCAGCAGTTACCGGGATCTAGCCAAAAACATTCAGTACTTC	CASSYRDLAKNIQYF
-	TRBD2	TRBJ2-1	TRBV11-2	TGTGCCAGCAGCGCCGGGACTAGCGGGATCTCCTACAATGAGCAGTTCTTC	CASSAGTSGISYNEQFF
-	-	TRBJ1-1	TRBV7-6	TGTGCCAGCAGCGACTTAGGTTCCCTAGGGGCTTTCACTGAAGCTTTCTTT	CASSDLGSLGAFTEAFF
-	TRBD1	TRBJ2-3	TRBV6-1	TGTGCCAGCAGTTCGACAGGGTCCTTCGGCGGTACGCAGTATTTT	CASSSTGSFGGTQYF
-	-	TRBJ1-4	TRBV30	TGTGCCTGGAGTGTAGGGGGTCTTCAACTGTTTTTT	CAWSVGGLQLFF
-	TRBD1	TRBJ1-2	TRBV4-1	TGCGCCAGCAGCCAAGATCCCGGGACAGGGGCCTATGGCTACACCTTC	CASSQDPGTGAYGYTF
-	TRBD2	TRBJ2-3	TRBV9	TGTGCCAGCAGCGTAGGGTTTGCGGGAGTATCAGATACGCAGTATTTT	CASSVGFAGVSDTQYF
-	TRBD1	TRBJ1-6	TRBV18	TGTGCCAGCTCACCGGAGGGACAGGGGAATTCACCCCTCCACTTT	CASSPEGQGNSPLHF
-	TRBD1	TRBJ2-2	TRBV11-3	TGTGCCAGCAGCTCCCTGGACAGGAGGAACACCGGGGAGCTGTTTTTT	CASSSLDRRNTGELFF
-	TRBD1	TRBJ2-5	TRBV7-6	TGTGCCAGCAGCTCATCGACAGGGGATCTAGAGACCCAGTACTTC	CASSSSTGDLETQYF
-	-	TRBJ2-1	TRBV28	TGTGCCAGCAGTTCCGAGGCCTCTCCTGTCCGAGATGAGCAGTTCTTC	CASSSEASPVRDEQFF
-	-	TRBJ2-7	TRBV10-3	TGTGCCATCAGTGAGTCGCTAGGTCAGCTCTACGAGCAGTACTTC	CAISESLGQLYEQYF
-	-	TRBJ2-5	TRBV30	TGTGCCTGGAGCCTTAAAGAGACCCAGTACTTC	CAWSLKETQYF
-	-	TRBJ1-1	TRBV7-8	TGTGCCAGCAGCCCAGGTCGGGGAGCCACTGAAGCTTTCTTT	CASSPGRGATEAFF
-	TRBD1	TRBJ2-1	TRBV6-1	TGTGCCAGCAGAGGACAGGGGGTGGGCAATGAGCAGTTCTTC	CASRGQGVGNEQFF
-	TRBD1	TRBJ2-7	TRBV5-6	TGTGCCAGCAGCTTACCGGGACAGGCGAACTCCTACGAGCAGTACTTC	CASSLPGQANSYEQYF
-	TRBD1	TRBJ2-1	TRBV5-8	TGTGCCAGCACAAAGGGGACAGGGTTCTACAATGAGCAGTTCTTC	CASTKGTGFYNEQFF
-	TRBD2	TRBJ2-1	TRBV7-2	TGTGCCAGCAGCTTAGAAGGCGGGGGGGCAGGGGAGCAGTTCTTC	CASSLEGGGAGEQFF
-	-	TRBJ1-1	TRBV9	TGTGCCAGCAGCGTAGAAACTGTCCCAGCTTTCTTT	CASSVETVPAFF
-	-	TRBJ1-2	TRBV18	TGTGCCAGCTCAATTGACAGAATGGATGGCTACACCTTC	CASSIDRMDGYTF
-	TRBD2	TRBJ2-3	TRBV5-1	TGCGCCAGCCGCCGGGAGGGGGGGGGCACAGATACGCAGTATTTT	CASRREGGGTDTQYF
-	TRBD2	TRBJ2-4	TRBV30	TGTGCCTGGAGCGGGACTAGCGGGCTGGCTTTCTGGGTTCAGTACTTC	CAWSGTSGLAFWVQYF
-	-	TRBJ1-2	TRBV7-2	TGTGCCAGCAGCTTATGGGAACGTAGGGGATCTAACTATGGCTACACCTTC	CASSLWERRGSNYGYTF
-	TRBD2	TRBJ2-1	TRBV7-7	TGTGCCAGCAGCTTAGTAGCGGGAGAGGGAAATGAGCAGTTCTTC	CASSLVAGEGNEQFF
-	-	TRBJ1-2	TRBV30	TGTGCCTGGAGGGTCTTAACGGACTATGGCTACACCTTC	CAWRVLTDYGYTF
-	-	TRBJ2-7	TRBV7-3	TGTGCCAGCAGACCGTCCCCTTCCGGACGGGAATACTTC	CASRPSPSGREYF
-	-	TRBJ1-6	TRBV19	TGTGCCAGTACCTCGACAGATTATTCACCCCTCCACTTT	CASTSTDYSPLHF
once	-	TRBJ1-5	TRBV20-1	TGCAGTGCTAGGGATGAGGCTGTCTGGCATTTT	CSARDEAVWHF
-	-	TRBJ2-7	TRBV7-2	TGTGCCAGCAGCTCCTGGTCGTCGAGCTCCTACGAGCAGTACTTC	CASSSWSSSSYEQYF